This T cell receptor (beta chain) originates from a study of cytomegalovirus exposure and HLA in healthy donors. Study-wide results and caveats: By HLA locus, TCR association rates varied in a later analysis, with DRB1 showing the most and HLA-C the fewest.

PCR amplification relied on 60 Vbeta primers (plus 13 Jbeta primers). Sequencing used immunoSEQ multiplex PCR; TCRdb keeps in-frame clones, though not all of them. The repertoire holds under 150,000 clones, with around 85% as singletons. Concerning this clone: Its antigen is undetermined.

The receptor was isolated from a boy younger than 18 in good health and CMV-seronegative. Input material: PBMCs.

This CDR3 is CSARFIDGYTF. In DNA form, the CDR3 reads TGCAGTGCTAGATTTATAGATGGCTACACCTTC. The V call is TRBV20-1, the J call TRBJ1-2, with no clear D. Germline V CDR1 and CDR2: DFQATT, SNEGSKA (reference sequence). The CDR3 totals 11 residues. Trimming shortened V by 2 bases and J by 6 bases, and 7 bases separated the two germline ends.